This is a list of T cell receptor beta chains from one sample in a study of blood T cell repertoires in COVID-19. This table comes from immunoSEQ multiplex PCR, and its TCRdb copy is limited to in-frame clones, with some not included. The sample shows 160,000 or so clones, 84% of them seen only once. The sample was peripheral blood. These receptors were taken from an elderly woman with acute or convalescent COVID-19. Each CDR3 is given with its conserved first and last residue. Fields, in order: V gene, clone size, D gene, J gene, CDR3 DNA, CDR3 protein. The D gene is left open where the match is weak. Only part of the rows carry a size: once, few, many, or a class if the clone is expanded.

>TRBV4-2|NA|NA|TRBJ1-5
TGTGCCAGCAGCCAAGTCCACAGGGTGGGGGATCAGCCCCAGCATTTT
CASSQVHRVGDQPQHF
>TRBV7-9|few|TRBD1|TRBJ1-1
TGTGCCAGCAGCTTACAGGGGGCTGGCACTGAAGCTTTCTTT
CASSLQGAGTEAFF
>TRBV10-1|NA|NA|TRBJ1-1
TGCGCCAGCAGTCATAACGGGGGGAGGGGCACTGAAGCTTTCTTT
CASSHNGGRGTEAFF
>TRBV7-7|NA|NA|TRBJ2-1
TGTGCTAGCAGCCCAAATAGCGGACTCCCCTACAATGAGCAGTTCTTC
CASSPNSGLPYNEQFF
>TRBV10-3|NA|NA|TRBJ1-3
TGTGCCATCAGTGAGTCAGGCTTCGGCAGGCTCACTGGAAACACCATATATTTT
CAISESGFGRLTGNTIYF
>TRBV9|NA|TRBD2|TRBJ2-5
TGTGCCAGCAGCGTAGCGACTAGCGGGGGGAACTACCAAGAGACCCAGTACTTC
CASSVATSGGNYQETQYF
>TRBV25-1|NA|NA|TRBJ2-2
TGTGCCAGCAGTGCCGGCCCGCCGAGGACCGGGGAGCTGTTTTTT
CASSAGPPRTGELFF
>TRBV5-4|NA|TRBD2|TRBJ2-2
TGTGCCAGTAGGACTAGCTTGGACGGGGAGCTGTTTTTT
CASRTSLDGELFF
>TRBV19|few|NA|TRBJ1-1
TGTGCCAGTAGTTGGGGGGGACGGAACACTGAAGCTTTCTTT
CASSWGGRNTEAFF
>TRBV6-5|few|TRBD1|TRBJ1-2
TGTGCCAGCAGAATACAGGGGGCAGATGGCTACACCTTC
CASRIQGADGYTF
>TRBV5-8|NA|TRBD2|TRBJ2-1
TGTGCCAGCAGTAGCGGGCTGTTGGGTAACAATGAGCAGTTCTTC
CASSSGLLGNNEQFF
>TRBV10-3|once|TRBD1|TRBJ1-5
TGTGCCATCAGTGGAGGGACAGGGAGGGATCAGCCCCAGCATTTT
CAISGGTGRDQPQHF
>TRBV6-2/TRBV6-3|NA|NA|TRBJ1-5
TGTGCCAGCAGCACAAGACTTAGCAATCAGCCCCAGCATTTT
CASSTRLSNQPQHF
>TRBV29-1|NA|NA|TRBJ2-7
TGCAGCGTTTCTTCATTGGCTTCCTACGAGCAGTACTTC
CSVSSLASYEQYF
>TRBV3-1/TRBV3-2|NA|TRBD1|TRBJ1-2
TGTGCCAGCAGCCAAGATATCCAGGGGGGCGGCTACACCTTC
CASSQDIQGGGYTF
>TRBV9|once|NA|TRBJ2-1
TGTGCCAGCAGCGAAGCGACGAGGCCCACCCCTAATGAGCAGTTCTTC
CASSEATRPTPNEQFF
>TRBV5-1|NA|NA|TRBJ1-2
TGCGCCAGCAGCTTAGTGGAGGGGCTAGGCGTCTATGGCTACACCTTC
CASSLVEGLGVYGYTF
>TRBV9|NA|NA|TRBJ1-2
TGTGCCAGCAGCCCAGCCCCCACAGGAAACTATGGCTACACCTTC
CASSPAPTGNYGYTF
>TRBV27|NA|TRBD2|TRBJ2-1
TGTGCCAGCAGCCCCCTAGCGGGAGTCTCCTACAATGAGCAGTTCTTC
CASSPLAGVSYNEQFF
>TRBV19|once|NA|TRBJ2-3
TGTGCCAGTAGTATAGCTACTACTGCTCGGGCAGATACGCAGTATTTT
CASSIATTARADTQYF
>TRBV5-4|many|TRBD2|TRBJ2-2
TGTGCCAGCAGCCCGGGACTAGCCTCTGGGGAGCTGTTTTTT
CASSPGLASGELFF
>TRBV5-5|NA|TRBD1|TRBJ2-7
TGTGCCAGCAGTCAGGGACAGGGTTTAGACGAGCAGTACTTC
CASSQGQGLDEQYF
>TRBV4-2|NA|NA|TRBJ2-4
TGTGCCAGCAGTATAAGGACTTCCCTAGCCAAAAACATTCAGTACTTC
CASSIRTSLAKNIQYF
>TRBV15|NA|NA|TRBJ2-7
TGTGCCACCAGCAGAGGGCCCTCGATCCCCTACGAGCAGTACTTC
CATSRGPSIPYEQYF
>TRBV27|NA|TRBD2|TRBJ2-1
TGTGCCAGCAGTTGGGGACTAGCGGGGCTATACAATGAGCAGTTCTTC
CASSWGLAGLYNEQFF
>TRBV2|NA|TRBD2|TRBJ2-7
TGTGCCAGCGGCCCCATACCGGGACTAGCGGCAGACGAGCAGTACTTC
CASGPIPGLAADEQYF
>TRBV6-6|NA|NA|TRBJ2-2
TGTGCCAGCAGCCGGACAGTCGGGGAGCTGTTTTTT
CASSRTVGELFF
>TRBV3-1/TRBV3-2|NA|NA|TRBJ2-3
TGTGCCAGCAGCCAAGAGTTGGCCAGGGCAGTGGATACGCAGTATTTT
CASSQELARAVDTQYF
>TRBV5-1|NA|NA|TRBJ2-5
TGCGCCAGCAGCGGACTGATACAGCGCCCCCAAGAGACCCAGTACTTC
CASSGLIQRPQETQYF
>TRBV2|NA|TRBD2|TRBJ2-3
TGTGCCACGCGGGCTAGCGGACCCACAGATACGCAGTATTTT
CATRASGPTDTQYF
>TRBV11-2|NA|TRBD2|TRBJ2-7
TGTGCCAGCAGCTTAGTAGGACTAGCATCAACCTACGAGCAGTACTTC
CASSLVGLASTYEQYF
>TRBV6-5|NA|TRBD1|TRBJ1-3
TGTGCCAGCAGAACTCAGGGACAGGGAGGAAACACCATATATTTT
CASRTQGQGGNTIYF
>TRBV27|NA|NA|TRBJ2-1
TGTGCCAGCGGGGCCAGCTCCTACAATGAGCAGTTCTTC
CASGASSYNEQFF
>TRBV9|NA|TRBD1|TRBJ2-1
TGTGCCAGCAGCGCGGGACAGGGATACAATGAGCAGTTCTTC
CASSAGQGYNEQFF
>TRBV2|few|TRBD2|TRBJ2-7
TGTGCCAGCAGGAGACTAGCGATGTACGAGCAGTACTTC
CASRRLAMYEQYF
>TRBV5-1|few|TRBD1|TRBJ2-1
TGCGCCAGCAGCCCCCAGACAGGGTTCGGCGTCTACAATGAGCAGTTCTTC
CASSPQTGFGVYNEQFF
>TRBV28|NA|NA|TRBJ2-2
TGTGCCAGCAGACCAGACGGGAGAAGGTCCGGGGAGCTGTTTTTT
CASRPDGRRSGELFF
>TRBV19|NA|TRBD1|TRBJ2-1
TGTGCCAGTAGTATGCTCGGGACAGGGAAATACAATGAGCAGTTCTTC
CASSMLGTGKYNEQFF
>TRBV4-1|NA|TRBD1|TRBJ1-6
TGCGCCAGCAGCCAGGGTCCGGGACAGCATAATTCACCCCTCCACTTT
CASSQGPGQHNSPLHF
>TRBV19|few|NA|TRBJ1-1
TGTGCCAGTAGTATAGATCCCAGTTTCAACACTGAAGCTTTCTTT
CASSIDPSFNTEAFF
>TRBV7-2|NA|NA|TRBJ2-3
TGTGCCAGCAGCCCGGACAGTTTAGGCACAGATACGCAGTATTTT
CASSPDSLGTDTQYF
>TRBV19|NA|TRBD1|TRBJ1-2
TGTGCCAGTAGGATAGGCGGACTCGGGACAGGGGACTATGGCTACACCTTC
CASRIGGLGTGDYGYTF
>TRBV27|NA|TRBD2|TRBJ2-1
TGTGCCAGCACCCCGCGGGGAGCGGGGGAATACAATGAGCAGTTCTTC
CASTPRGAGEYNEQFF
>TRBV9|once|TRBD1|TRBJ1-6
TGTGCCAGCAGCGTAGTTGGCAGGGGGAATTCACCCCTCCACTTT
CASSVVGRGNSPLHF
>TRBV3-1/TRBV3-2|NA|TRBD1|TRBJ2-5
TGTGCCAGCAGCCAACCCGGGACAGGGTGGGAGACCCAGTACTTC
CASSQPGTGWETQYF
>TRBV2|NA|NA|TRBJ2-7
TGTGCCAGCAGTGTCGGGGTCCCCTACGAGCAGTACTTC
CASSVGVPYEQYF
>TRBV28|many|NA|TRBJ1-1
TGTGCCAGCAGTTTGAGACAGCTAGAAGCTTTCTTT
CASSLRQLEAFF
>TRBV28|NA|TRBD2|TRBJ2-2
TGTGCCAGCAGTTTACCCCGAGCTAGCGGGAGGTACGAAACCGGGGAGCTGTTTTTT
CASSLPRASGRYETGELFF
>TRBV20-1|NA|NA|TRBJ2-2
TGCAGTGCTAGTGGGGACACCTATCCGAACACCGGGGAGCTGTTTTTT
CSASGDTYPNTGELFF
>TRBV19|NA|TRBD2|TRBJ2-7
TGTGCCAGTAGTATCGGGCTAGCGGACTACGAGCAGTACTTC
CASSIGLADYEQYF
>TRBV4-1|NA|NA|TRBJ1-5
TGCGCCCCAGGGCAGGGAGGCACAAATCAGCCCCAGCATTTT
CAPGQGGTNQPQHF
>TRBV11-2|NA|TRBD1|TRBJ1-6
TGTGCCAGCAGCCCCCGGACAGGGACAAATTCACCCCTCCACTTT
CASSPRTGTNSPLHF